The 6 T cell receptor beta chains given below trace back to one sample, sequenced in a study of blood T cell repertoires in COVID-19. The data were produced by immunoSEQ multiplex PCR, yet TCRdb's version contains in-frame clones alone and is incomplete. This table holds 250,000 or so clones, about nine tenths found once. Sequencing was carried out using PBMCs or T cells enriched from blood (not recorded which). The receptors originated from a woman aged 40 to 49 with acute COVID-19.

This chain connects TRBV7-2 to TRBJ2-1; 14 nucleotides align to TRBD2. The CDR3 loop spans 14 amino acids. The V and J ends lost 5 bases and 9 bases, in that order; junction bases with no gene match: 3. Germline values: CDR1 SGHTA, CDR2 FQGNSA. The CDR3 DNA is TGTGCCAGCAGCCCGGGACTAGCGGGAGCTGAGCAGTTCTTC. Encoded protein: CASSPGLAGAEQFF.

The V call is TRBV27, the J call TRBJ2-7; 8 bases align to TRBD1. V lost 4 bases, J lost 1 base, and 6 bases stayed unmatched. The CDR3 is 15 residues long. Germline V gene sequence: CDR1 MNHEY, CDR2 SMNVEV (reference sequence). CDR3 loop: CASSSAGGGSYEQYF. The CDR3 DNA sequence: TGTGCCAGCAGTTCGGCAGGGGGCGGATCCTACGAGCAGTACTTC.

This clone is a singleton in its sample. V is TRBV30 and J is TRBJ1-1; the match to TRBD1 covers 9 bases. The J segment lost 4 bases and the V segment lost 4 bases, leaving 10 bases of the junction unmatched. The germline V gene has CDR1 GTSNPN and CDR2 SVGIG (reference sequence). There are 15 residues in the CDR3. The CDR3 DNA reads TGTGCCTGGAAGGGGACAGGGTCTTTTCGCACTGAAGCTTTCTTT. Its translation: CAWKGTGSFRTEAFF.

This clone was detected only once. The chain has TRBV5-1 and TRBJ1-1, with a tentative D call TRBD1 (5 bases). The CDR3 totals 13 residues. Germline V gene sequence: CDR1 SGHRS, CDR2 YFSETQ. The V and J ends lost 0 bases and 7 bases respectively, with 10 bases between them. The CDR3 DNA is TGCGCCAGCAGCTTGGTGGGGGGTGGTGAAGCTTTCTTT. This encodes CASSLVGGGEAFF.

This clone came up a few times. V is TRBV21-1 and J is TRBJ2-7; TRBD1 is the table's D call and was not checked against the DNA. TRBV21-1 is tagged as a pseudogene. The CDR3 is made up of 19 amino acids. This chain's CDR3 is CASSKGPYRVSRGSYEQYV. CDR3 nucleotide sequence: TGTGCCAGCAGCAAAGGTCCCTACAGGGTCTCCAGAGGATCCTACGAGCAGTACGTC.

The rearrangement uses TRBV20-1 and TRBJ1-3; the match to TRBD1 covers 7 bases. Germline V lookup: CDR1 DFQATT, CDR2 SNEGSKA (reference sequence). The CDR3 covers 11 residues. The chain's CDR3 is CAKTGRNTIYF. The DNA of the CDR3 is TGCGCTAAGACAGGGAGAAACACCATATATTTT.